The clone carrying this TCR beta chain was seen a single time. Trimming removed 4 bases from V and 2 bases from J, with 14 bases in between. Germline V lookup: CDR1 MDHEN, CDR2 SYDVKM. This CDR3 contains 16 residues. Each of the donors was a healthy adult who was HIV-negative and had not had a recent acute infection or vaccination. Adults of Caucasian background living in Nashville, Tennessee made up all donors. This record belongs to a study of shared clonotypes between healthy human individuals. Sequenced by immunoSEQ multiplex PCR; TCRdb stores in-frame clones only, minus some. The table has some 980,000 clones, approximately 80% seen once.

Sequences were obtained from memory CD4+ T cells sorted from blood. Documented subset: CD45RA-negative fraction. The clonotype was recovered from a man between 18 and 29 years old in good health. The chain combines TRBV28 with TRBJ2-2; D is uncertain. The CDR3 here is CASSSTPHLNTGELFF. CDR3 DNA sequence: TGTGCCAGCAGTTCTACCCCCCACTTAAACACCGGGGAGCTGTTTTTT.